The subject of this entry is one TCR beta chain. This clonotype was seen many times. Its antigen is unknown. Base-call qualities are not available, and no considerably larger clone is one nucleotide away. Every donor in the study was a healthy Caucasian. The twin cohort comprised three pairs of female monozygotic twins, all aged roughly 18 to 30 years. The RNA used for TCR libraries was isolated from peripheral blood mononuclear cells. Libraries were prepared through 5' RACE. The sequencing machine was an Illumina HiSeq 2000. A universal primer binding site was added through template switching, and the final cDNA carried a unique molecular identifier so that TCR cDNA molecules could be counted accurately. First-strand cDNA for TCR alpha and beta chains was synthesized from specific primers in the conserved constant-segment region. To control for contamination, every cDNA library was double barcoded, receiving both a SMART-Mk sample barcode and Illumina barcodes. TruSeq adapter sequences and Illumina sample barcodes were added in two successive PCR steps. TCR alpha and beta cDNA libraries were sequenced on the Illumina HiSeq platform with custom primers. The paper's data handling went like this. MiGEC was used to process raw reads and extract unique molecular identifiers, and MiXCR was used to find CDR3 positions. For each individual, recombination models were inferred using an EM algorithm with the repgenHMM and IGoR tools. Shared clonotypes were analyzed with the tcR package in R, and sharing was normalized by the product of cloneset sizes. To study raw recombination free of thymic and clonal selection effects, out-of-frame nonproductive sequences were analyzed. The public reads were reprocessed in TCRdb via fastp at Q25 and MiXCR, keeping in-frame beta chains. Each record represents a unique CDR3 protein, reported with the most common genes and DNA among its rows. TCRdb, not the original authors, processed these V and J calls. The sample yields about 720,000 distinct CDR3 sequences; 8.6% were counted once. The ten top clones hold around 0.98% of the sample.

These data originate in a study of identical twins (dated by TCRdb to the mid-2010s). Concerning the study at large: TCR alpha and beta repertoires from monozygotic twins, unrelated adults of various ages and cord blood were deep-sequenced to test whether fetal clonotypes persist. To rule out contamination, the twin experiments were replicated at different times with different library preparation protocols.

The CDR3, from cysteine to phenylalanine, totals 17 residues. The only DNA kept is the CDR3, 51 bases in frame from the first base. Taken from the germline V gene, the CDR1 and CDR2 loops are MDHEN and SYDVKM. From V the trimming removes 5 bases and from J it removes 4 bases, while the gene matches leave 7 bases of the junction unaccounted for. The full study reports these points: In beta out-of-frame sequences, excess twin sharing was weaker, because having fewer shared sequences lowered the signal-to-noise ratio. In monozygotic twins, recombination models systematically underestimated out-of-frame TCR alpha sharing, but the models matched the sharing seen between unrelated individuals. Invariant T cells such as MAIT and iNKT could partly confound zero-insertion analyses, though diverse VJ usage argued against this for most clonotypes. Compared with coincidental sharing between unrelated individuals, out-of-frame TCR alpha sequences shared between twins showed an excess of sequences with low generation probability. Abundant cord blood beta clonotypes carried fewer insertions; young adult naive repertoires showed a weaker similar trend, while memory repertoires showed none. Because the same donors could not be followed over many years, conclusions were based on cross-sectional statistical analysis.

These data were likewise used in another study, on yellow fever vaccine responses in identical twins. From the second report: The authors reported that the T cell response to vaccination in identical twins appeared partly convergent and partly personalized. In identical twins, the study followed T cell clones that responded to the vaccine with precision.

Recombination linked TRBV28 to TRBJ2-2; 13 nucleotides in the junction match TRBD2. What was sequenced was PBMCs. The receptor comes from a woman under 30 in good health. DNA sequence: TGTGCCAGCAGTCTCCCCGGACTAGCGGGAGTCACCGGGGAGCTGTTTTTT. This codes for CASSLPGLAGVTGELFF.